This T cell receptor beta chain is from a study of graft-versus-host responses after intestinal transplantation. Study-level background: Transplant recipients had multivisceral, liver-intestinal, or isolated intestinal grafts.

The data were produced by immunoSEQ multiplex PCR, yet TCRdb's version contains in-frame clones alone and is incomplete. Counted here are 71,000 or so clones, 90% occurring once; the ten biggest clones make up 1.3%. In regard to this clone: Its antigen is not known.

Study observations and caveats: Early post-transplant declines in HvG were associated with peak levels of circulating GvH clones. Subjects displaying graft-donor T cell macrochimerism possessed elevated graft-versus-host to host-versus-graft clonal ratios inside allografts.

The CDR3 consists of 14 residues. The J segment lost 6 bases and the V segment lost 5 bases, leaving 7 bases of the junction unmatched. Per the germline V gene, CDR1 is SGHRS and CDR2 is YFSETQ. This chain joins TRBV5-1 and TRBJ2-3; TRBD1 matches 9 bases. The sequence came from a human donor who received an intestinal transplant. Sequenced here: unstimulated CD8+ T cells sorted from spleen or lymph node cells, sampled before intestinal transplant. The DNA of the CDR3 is TGCGCCAGCAGGGACAGGGGTTACACGGATACGCAGTATTTT. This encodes CASRDRGYTDTQYF.